This entry describes one T cell receptor beta chain. The target antigen is unknown. The Oncomine TCR Beta short-read assay was what sequenced the DNA obtained from cultured CD4+ T cells. DNA came from CD4+ T cells after culture. One entry per CDR3 protein results from TCRdb running MiXCR on the PCR reads. Of about 23,000 distinct CDR3 sequences in the sample, around 43% were seen once. The sample comes from a study of vaccination and CD4 T cells after COVID-19. About the research overall: The convalescents, six males and four females, included two who were Hispanic. Findings of the study overall: Researchers report that a median approximately 90% of reactive clones in convalescent patients surfaced only post-vaccination.

The germline gives CDR1 SGHNT, CDR2 YYREEE (reference sequence). The CDR3 sequence is 17 residues long. Trimming left V 3 bases short and J 4 bases short, with 22 bases between. Treatment noted: roughly 10-day PBMC culture with coronavirus spike peptide pools or control peptides (ViraFEST assay). The chain has TRBV5-4 and TRBJ1-1; possible D gene TRBD1, 6 bases. This TCR was recovered from a human donor who received a COVID-19 vaccine. The material sequenced was CD4+ T cells from blood, cultured in vitro, taken before SARS-CoV-2 vaccination. CDR3 loop: CASSSGVGGPWGTEAFF. The DNA of the CDR3 is TGTGCCAGCAGCTCGGGAGTTGGGGGGCCGTGGGGCACTGAAGCTTTCTTT.